Following are 12 T cell receptor beta chains from one sample sequenced in a study of spatial heterogeneity in lung cancer. A single record per CDR3 protein comes from TCRdb applying MiXCR to the 5' RACE reads. Among around 26,000 distinct CDR3 sequences listed, more than 6.5% were seen once. Regarding time point: sample taken at primary tumor resection. Whole RNA from tumor, nontumor lung or frozen PBMC was sequenced unsorted. The sequenced sample was PBMCs, obtained at surgery. The receptors stem from a male donor with early-stage non-small cell lung cancer.

J is TRBJ1-1 and V is TRBV6-1; 8 bases map to TRBD1. The CDR3 loop spans 12 amino acids. With 8 bases clipped from V and 10 bases from J, the junction kept 9 bases outside the gene matches. Germline CDR1 reads MNHNS; CDR2 reads SASEGT. In nucleotides, the CDR3 is TGTGCCAGCTGGGACGACAGGGGTAGAGCTTTCTTT. This translates into CASWDDRGRAFF.

This clonotype was detected many times. The chain recombines TRBV3-1 with TRBJ2-5; tentative D call: TRBD1 (7 bases). Germline CDR1 LGHDT, CDR2 YNNKEL (reference sequence). The CDR3 covers 14 residues. V gave up 4 bases and J gave up 5 bases, with 14 bases separating them. For the CDR3, the DNA is TGTGCCAGCAGCCTCCGCGGGACAGCGGAGACCCAGTACTTC. This encodes CASSLRGTAETQYF.

This clonotype was seen repeatedly, ten times or more. This sequence joins TRBV20-1 and TRBJ1-3; TRBD1 is a possible D gene (6 bases). Germline V gene lookup returns CDR1 DFQATT and CDR2 SNEGSKA (reference sequence). The CDR3 has 14 residues. With 6 bases removed from V and 0 bases from J, the gap between germline ends came to 12 bases. For the CDR3, the DNA is TGCAGTGCCCCGGACAGAAGCTCTGGAAACACCATATATTTT. This encodes CSAPDRSSGNTIYF.

This clonotype was found many times. The V call is TRBV20-1, the J call TRBJ2-4, with 7 bases that match TRBD1. Germline lookup yields CDR1 DFQATT and CDR2 SNEGSKA (reference sequence). The CDR3 length is 15 residues. V lost 3 bases, J lost 0 bases, and 5 bases stayed unmatched. The CDR3 DNA follows: TGCAGTGCTAGCCGGGACAGCCTAGCCAAAAACATTCAGTACTTC. Encoded protein: CSASRDSLAKNIQYF.

This clonotype came up many times. CDR3 loop: CASSANGWGATDTQYF. The CDR3 coding sequence is TGTGCCAGCAGTGCGAATGGGTGGGGGGCCACAGATACGCAGTATTTT. This rearrangement joins TRBV6-1 to TRBJ2-3; the D call may be TRBD1 or TRBD2 (6 bases each). Germline V gene lookup returns CDR1 MNHNS and CDR2 SASEGT. The V gene lost 4 bases and the J gene lost 2 bases, with 16 bases spanning the gap. There are 16 residues in the CDR3.

This clonotype was counted many times. The chain is built from TRBV28 and TRBJ1-4; D not certain. V was shortened by 2 bases and J by 8 bases, with 15 bases between the two germline ends. The CDR3 contains 15 residues. Per the germline V gene, CDR1 is MDHEN and CDR2 is SYDVKM. CDR3 sequence: CASSLEGGGNEKLFF. CDR3 bases: TGTGCCAGCAGTTTAGAGGGCGGCGGCAACGAAAAACTGTTTTTT.

Many counts were recorded for this clonotype. The J gene is TRBJ2-2, the V gene TRBV19; a possible D gene is TRBD1 (5 bases). Deletions cut 9 bases from V and 1 base from J, with 12 bases between. CDR1 LNHDA and CDR2 SQIVND come from the germline V gene (reference sequence). The CDR3 has 14 residues. The CDR3, as DNA: TGTGCCAGCGAACAAGACAGGAACACCGGGGAGCTGTTTTTT. It specifies CASEQDRNTGELFF.

Concerning this clonotype itself: This may be a read error: a much more frequent sequence differs by one nucleotide. This chain joins TRBV6-5 and TRBJ2-3, with D possibly being TRBD2 (5 bases). Trimming took 5 bases from V and 7 from J, leaving 19 bases between them. Germline V gene lookup returns CDR1 MNHEY and CDR2 SVGAGI. CDR3 length: 15 residues. DNA of the CDR3: TGTGCCAGCAGTCGGGAAGGAGCACGCATGAATACGCAGTATTTT. Translated: CASSREGARMNTQYF.

V usage is TRBV7-8 and J usage is TRBJ1-3; no reliable D call. Looked up from germline, CDR1 is SGHVS and CDR2 is FQNEAQ. The CDR3 contains 16 residues. Trimming removed 2 bases at V and 0 bases at J, with 11 bases between. CDR3 in amino acids: CASSLLLGSSGNTIYF. The CDR3 DNA sequence: TGTGCCAGCAGCTTACTACTTGGCAGCTCTGGAAACACCATATATTTT.

This clonotype was detected many times. The J gene is TRBJ2-3, the V gene TRBV4-1, with D unclear. The germline gives CDR1 MGHRA, CDR2 YSYEKL. V lost 3 bases to trimming and J lost 0 bases, with 13 bases between them. CDR3 size: 16 residues. The CDR3 DNA is TGCGCCAGCAGCCAGGCTACGGGTTCTAGCACAGATACGCAGTATTTT. Its translation is CASSQATGSSTDTQYF.

The rearrangement joins TRBV12-3 or TRBV12-4 to TRBJ2-1; no reliable D call. This CDR3 has 11 residues. The V and J ends lost 4 bases and 8 bases respectively, with 6 bases between them. CDR3 DNA sequence: TGTGCCAGCAGTTCTGTCGATGAGCAGTTCTTC. Translation gives CASSSVDEQFF.

This clonotype was counted between two and nine times. For the CDR3, the DNA is TGTGCCATCAGCGGCGAAGATACGCAGTATTTT. It specifies CAISGEDTQYF. The chain joins TRBV10-3 to TRBJ2-3, with no clear D. V lost 6 bases and J lost 5, with 6 bases in between. The CDR3 runs 11 residues. CDR1 is ENHRY, CDR2 SYGVKD, per germline.